The following is a T cell receptor beta chain sequence with its context. The antigen is not known. This specimen belongs to a study of T cells expressing NK-cell markers. The wider study: Beta-chain profiling covered CD3+CD56+NKG2C+, CD3+CD56+NKG2C- and CD3+CD56-NKG2C+ sorted subsets. Just one sequenced donor of eight was HCMV-seronegative, while seven were seropositive.

Study-level results: The study found dominant NKG2C+ clonotypes at roughly 1.0-7.0% of CD8+ T cells in over 5 donors.

Scientists made TCR beta cDNA using 5'RACE template switching with UMIs. TCRdb reprocessed the 5' RACE reads, with one entry per CDR3 protein and no DNA. This table holds 550,000 or so distinct CDR3 sequences. The CDR3 covers 11 residues. The sample was blood T cells: a sorted CD56 or NKG2C T cell subset, CD4+ or CD8+ T cells, or bulk PBMC T cells (not recorded which). The chain has TRBV12-3 or TRBV12-4 and TRBJ1-1; TCRdb indicates TRBD1, and absent DNA this call remains unverified. This TCR derives from a man younger than 30 in good health. The CDR3 sequence: CASKTGTEAFF.